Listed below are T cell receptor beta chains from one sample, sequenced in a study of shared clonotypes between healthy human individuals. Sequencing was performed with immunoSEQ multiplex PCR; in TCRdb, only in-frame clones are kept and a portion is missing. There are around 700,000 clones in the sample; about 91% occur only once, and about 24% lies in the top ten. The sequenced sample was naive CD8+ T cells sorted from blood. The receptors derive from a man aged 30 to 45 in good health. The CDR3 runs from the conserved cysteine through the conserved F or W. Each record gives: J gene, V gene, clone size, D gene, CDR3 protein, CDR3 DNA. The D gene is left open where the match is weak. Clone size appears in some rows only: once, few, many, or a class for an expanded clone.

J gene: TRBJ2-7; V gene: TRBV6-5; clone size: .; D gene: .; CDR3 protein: CASSSKPYEQYF; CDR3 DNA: TGTGCCAGCAGTTCCAAACCCTACGAGCAGTACTTC
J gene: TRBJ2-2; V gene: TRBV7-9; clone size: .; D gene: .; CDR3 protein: CASSLSGELFF; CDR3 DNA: TGTGCCAGCAGCTTATCTGGGGAGCTGTTTTTT
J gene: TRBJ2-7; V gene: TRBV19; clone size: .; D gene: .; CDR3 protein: CASSPLLRQAYEQYF; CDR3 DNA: TGTGCCAGTAGTCCACTGTTGAGACAGGCCTACGAGCAGTACTTC
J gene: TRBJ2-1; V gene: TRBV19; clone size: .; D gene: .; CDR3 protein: CASSDRQNNEQFF; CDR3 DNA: TGTGCCAGTAGTGACAGGCAAAACAATGAGCAGTTCTTC
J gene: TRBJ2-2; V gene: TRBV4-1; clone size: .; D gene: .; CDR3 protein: CASSRTGDGGELFF; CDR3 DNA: TGCGCCAGCAGCCGTACGGGGGACGGCGGGGAGCTGTTTTTT
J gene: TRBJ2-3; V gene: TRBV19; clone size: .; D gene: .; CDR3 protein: CASSIDLKGPQYF; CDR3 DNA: TGTGCCAGTAGTATAGATCTTAAAGGGCCGCAGTATTTT
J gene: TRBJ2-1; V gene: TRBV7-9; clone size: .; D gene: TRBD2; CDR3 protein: CASSPRTSGVAYNEQFF; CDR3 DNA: TGTGCCAGCAGCCCCAGGACTAGCGGGGTTGCCTACAATGAGCAGTTCTTC
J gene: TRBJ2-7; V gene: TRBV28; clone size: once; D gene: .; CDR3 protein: CASRGNYEQYF; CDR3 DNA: TGTGCCAGCAGGGGAAATTACGAGCAGTACTTC
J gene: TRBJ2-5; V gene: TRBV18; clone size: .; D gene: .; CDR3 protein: CASSPTRGETQYF; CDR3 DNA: TGTGCCAGCTCACCCACGAGGGGAGAGACCCAGTACTTC
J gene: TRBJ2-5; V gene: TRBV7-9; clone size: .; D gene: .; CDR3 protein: CASSLASSGQETQYF; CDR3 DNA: TGTGCCAGCAGCTTAGCGTCGTCAGGTCAAGAGACCCAGTACTTC
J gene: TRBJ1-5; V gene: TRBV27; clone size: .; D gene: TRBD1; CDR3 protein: CASSRQGSNQPQHF; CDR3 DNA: TGTGCCAGCAGTCGACAGGGCAGCAATCAGCCCCAGCATTTT
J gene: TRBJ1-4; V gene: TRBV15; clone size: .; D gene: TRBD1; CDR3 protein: CATSTDRGLGEKLFF; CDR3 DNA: TGTGCCACCAGCACTGACAGGGGTTTGGGCGAAAAACTGTTTTTT
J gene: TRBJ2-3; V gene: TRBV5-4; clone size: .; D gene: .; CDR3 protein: CASSLVGTGSPDTQYF; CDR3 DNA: TGTGCCAGCAGCTTGGTAGGAACGGGTTCTCCAGATACGCAGTATTTT
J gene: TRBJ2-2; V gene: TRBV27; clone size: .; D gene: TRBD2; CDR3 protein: CASSRDYSTTGELFF; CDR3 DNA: TGTGCCAGCAGCAGGGACTACTCGACCACCGGGGAGCTGTTTTTT
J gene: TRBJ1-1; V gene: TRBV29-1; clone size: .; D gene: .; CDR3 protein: CSGVGLRAEAFF; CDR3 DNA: TGCAGCGGGGTCGGCCTCAGGGCTGAAGCTTTCTTT
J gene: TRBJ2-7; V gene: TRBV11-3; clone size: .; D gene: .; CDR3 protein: CASSLLSRTYEQYF; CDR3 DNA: TGTGCCAGCAGCTTATTGTCCAGGACCTACGAGCAGTACTTC
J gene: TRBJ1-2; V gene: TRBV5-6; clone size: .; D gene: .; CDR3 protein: CASSLVSDGYTF; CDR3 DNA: TGTGCCAGCAGCTTGGTGAGTGATGGCTACACCTTC
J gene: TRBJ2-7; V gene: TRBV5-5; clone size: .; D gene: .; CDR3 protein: CASGGLGGTYEQYF; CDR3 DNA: TGTGCCTCGGGCGGACTTGGGGGGACCTACGAGCAGTACTTC
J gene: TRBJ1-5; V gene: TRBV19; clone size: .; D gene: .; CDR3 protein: CASTWGAYQPQHF; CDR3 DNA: TGTGCCAGTACCTGGGGCGCCTATCAGCCCCAGCATTTT
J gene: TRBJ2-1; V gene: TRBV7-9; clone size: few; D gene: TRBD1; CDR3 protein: CASSHDRGENNEQFF; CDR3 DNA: TGTGCCAGCAGCCACGACAGGGGGGAGAACAATGAGCAGTTCTTC
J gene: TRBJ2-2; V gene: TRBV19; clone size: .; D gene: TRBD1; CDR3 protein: CASTGFNRTGNLAGELFF; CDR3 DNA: TGTGCCAGTACCGGGTTCAACCGGACAGGGAATTTAGCCGGGGAGCTGTTTTTT
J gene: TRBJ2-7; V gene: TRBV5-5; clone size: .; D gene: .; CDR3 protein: CASSTSSAADEQYF; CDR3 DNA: TGTGCCAGCAGCACCTCTAGCGCCGCCGACGAGCAGTACTTC
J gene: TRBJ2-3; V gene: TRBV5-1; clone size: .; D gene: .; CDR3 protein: CASRGEPRTDTQYF; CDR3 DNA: TGCGCCAGCAGGGGGGAACCCCGCACAGATACGCAGTATTTT
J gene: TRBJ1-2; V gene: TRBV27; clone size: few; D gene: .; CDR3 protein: CASSPMGGGYGYTF; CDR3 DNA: TGTGCCAGCAGTCCGATGGGGGGTGGCTATGGCTACACCTTC
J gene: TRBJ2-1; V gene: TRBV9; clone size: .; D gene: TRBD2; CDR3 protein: CASSGAGLAGAWNEQFF; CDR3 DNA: TGTGCCAGCAGTGGGGCGGGACTAGCGGGAGCTTGGAATGAGCAGTTCTTC
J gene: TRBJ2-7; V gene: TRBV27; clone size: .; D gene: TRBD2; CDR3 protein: CASRPSGRTYEQYF; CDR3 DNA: TGTGCCAGCAGACCCAGCGGGAGGACCTACGAGCAGTACTTC
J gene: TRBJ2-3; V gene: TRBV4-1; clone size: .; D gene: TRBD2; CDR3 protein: CASRSFSGGFFTDTQYF; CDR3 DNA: TGCGCCAGCAGGAGTTTTAGCGGGGGTTTCTTCACAGATACGCAGTATTTT
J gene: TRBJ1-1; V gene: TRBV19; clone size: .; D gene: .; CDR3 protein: CASSITAMNTEAFF; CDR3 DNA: TGTGCCAGTAGTATAACAGCAATGAACACTGAAGCTTTCTTT
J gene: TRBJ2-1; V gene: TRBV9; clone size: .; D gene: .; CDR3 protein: CASSVVGRGSYNEQFF; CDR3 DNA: TGTGCCAGCAGCGTAGTGGGCAGGGGCTCCTACAATGAGCAGTTCTTC
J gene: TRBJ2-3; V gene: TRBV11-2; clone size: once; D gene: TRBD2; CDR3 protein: CASSLTSGRPDTQYF; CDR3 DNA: TGTGCCAGCAGCCTGACTAGCGGGAGGCCAGATACGCAGTATTTT
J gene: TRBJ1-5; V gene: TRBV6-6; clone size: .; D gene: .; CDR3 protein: CASSYPDSNQPQHF; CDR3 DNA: TGTGCCAGCAGTTACCCGGATAGCAATCAGCCCCAGCATTTT
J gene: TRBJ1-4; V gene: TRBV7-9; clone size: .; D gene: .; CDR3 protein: CASSFVGRSPNEKLFF; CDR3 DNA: TGTGCCAGCAGCTTCGTTGGCCGTTCTCCTAATGAAAAACTGTTTTTT
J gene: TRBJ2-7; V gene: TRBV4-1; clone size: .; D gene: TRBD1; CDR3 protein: CASSQADSGTGGEYF; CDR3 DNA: TGCGCCAGCAGCCAAGCGGACTCTGGGACAGGGGGAGAGTACTTC
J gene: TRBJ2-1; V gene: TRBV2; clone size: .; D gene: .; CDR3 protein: CASRARRDPPRNEQFF; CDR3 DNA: TGTGCCAGCAGAGCTAGAAGGGACCCACCAAGGAATGAGCAGTTCTTC
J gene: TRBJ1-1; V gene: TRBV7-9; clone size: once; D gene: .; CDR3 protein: CASGREILTEAFF; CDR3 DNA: TGTGCCAGCGGCCGAGAAATTCTAACTGAAGCTTTCTTT
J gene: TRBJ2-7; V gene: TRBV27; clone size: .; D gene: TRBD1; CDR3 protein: CATWGADRAQYF; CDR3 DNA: TGTGCCACGTGGGGGGCGGACAGGGCCCAGTACTTC
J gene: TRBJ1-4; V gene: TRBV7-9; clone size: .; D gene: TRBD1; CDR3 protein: CASSLVGRTGTEKLFF; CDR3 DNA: TGTGCCAGCAGCTTAGTAGGCCGGACAGGGACTGAAAAACTGTTTTTT
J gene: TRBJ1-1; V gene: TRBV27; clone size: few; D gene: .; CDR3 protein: CASSLSLGLEAFF; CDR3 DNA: TGTGCCAGCAGTTTATCGCTGGGGCTTGAAGCTTTCTTT
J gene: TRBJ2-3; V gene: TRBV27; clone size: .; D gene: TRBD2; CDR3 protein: CASSLPPRLAGEHTQYF; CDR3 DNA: TGTGCCAGCAGTTTACCCCCCAGGTTAGCGGGAGAGCATACGCAGTATTTT
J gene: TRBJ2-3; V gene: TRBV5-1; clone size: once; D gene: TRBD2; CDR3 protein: CASSLELAGGDTQYF; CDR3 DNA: TGCGCCAGCAGCTTGGAACTAGCGGGAGGGGATACGCAGTATTTT
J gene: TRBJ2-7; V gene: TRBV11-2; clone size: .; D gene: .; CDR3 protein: CASSLEDGLREQYF; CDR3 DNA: TGTGCCAGCAGCTTAGAGGACGGACTTCGGGAGCAGTACTTC
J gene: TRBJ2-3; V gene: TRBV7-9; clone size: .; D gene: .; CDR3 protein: CASSPGSTDTQYF; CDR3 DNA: TGTGCCAGCAGCCCCGGCAGCACCGATACGCAGTATTTT
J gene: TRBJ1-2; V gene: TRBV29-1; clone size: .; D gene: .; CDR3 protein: CSSWTDYGYTF; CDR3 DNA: TGCAGCTCATGGACCGATTATGGCTACACCTTC
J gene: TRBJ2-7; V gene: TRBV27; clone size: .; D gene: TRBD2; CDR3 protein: CASSLALRGSEQYF; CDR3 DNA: TGTGCCAGCAGTTTAGCATTGCGGGGGTCCGAGCAGTACTTC
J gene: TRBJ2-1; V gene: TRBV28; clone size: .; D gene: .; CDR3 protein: CASVLPSGNEQFF; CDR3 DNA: TGTGCCAGCGTACTACCGAGCGGGAATGAGCAGTTCTTC
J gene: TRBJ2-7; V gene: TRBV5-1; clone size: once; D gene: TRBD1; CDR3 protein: CASSLARDSSLEQYF; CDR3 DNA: TGCGCCAGCAGCTTGGCCCGGGACAGCAGCTTGGAGCAGTACTTC
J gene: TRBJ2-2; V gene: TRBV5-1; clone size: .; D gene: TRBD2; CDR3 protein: CASILGTSGNTGELFF; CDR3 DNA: TGCGCCAGCATCTTAGGGACTAGCGGAAACACCGGGGAGCTGTTTTTT
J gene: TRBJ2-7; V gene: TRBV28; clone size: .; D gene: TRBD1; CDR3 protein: CASSYPRDRASYEQYF; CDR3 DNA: TGTGCCAGCAGCTACCCCCGGGACAGGGCATCCTACGAGCAGTACTTC
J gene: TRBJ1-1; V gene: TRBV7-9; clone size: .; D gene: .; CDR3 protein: CASSSDRTEAFF; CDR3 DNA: TGTGCCAGCAGCTCTGACAGGACTGAAGCTTTCTTT
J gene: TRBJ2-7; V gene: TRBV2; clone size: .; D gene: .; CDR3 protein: CASKGSAYEQYF; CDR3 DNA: TGTGCCAGCAAAGGATCTGCCTACGAGCAGTACTTC
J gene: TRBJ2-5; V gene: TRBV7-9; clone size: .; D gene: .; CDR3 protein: CASSSSIFEETQYF; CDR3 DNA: TGTGCCAGCAGTTCCAGCATTTTTGAAGAGACCCAGTACTTC